The rows below give T cell receptor beta chains drawn from one sample of a study of STAT5B mutations in CD4+ large granular lymphocyte leukemia. The data were produced by immunoSEQ multiplex PCR, yet TCRdb's version contains in-frame clones alone and is incomplete. The table has around 34,000 clones, around four fifths seen once. Sequencing used CD4+ T cells from blood buffy coats. The receptors were sampled from a human donor in good health. Each CDR3 is given with its conserved first and last residue. D genes are given only for firm matches. Some rows mark clone size as missing; the rest say once, few, many or name a class of expanded clone.

clone_size: once
d_call: .
v_call: TRBV6-1
j_call: TRBJ2-5
cdr3_aa: CASSGSAQETQYF
cdr3_nt: TGTGCCAGCAGTGGCAGCGCACAAGAGACCCAGTACTTC

clone_size: .
d_call: .
v_call: TRBV28
j_call: TRBJ1-3
cdr3_aa: CASSSWGGRSGNTIYF
cdr3_nt: TGTGCCAGCAGTTCATGGGGCGGACGCTCTGGAAACACCATATATTTT

clone_size: .
d_call: TRBD2
v_call: TRBV19
j_call: TRBJ2-7
cdr3_aa: CASSVATSGILGAYEQYF
cdr3_nt: TGTGCCAGTAGTGTTGCGACTAGCGGGATATTAGGCGCCTACGAGCAGTACTTC

clone_size: .
d_call: .
v_call: TRBV11-2
j_call: TRBJ2-5
cdr3_aa: CASSLGGTVYQETQYF
cdr3_nt: TGTGCCAGCAGCCTAGGGGGGACAGTGTACCAAGAGACCCAGTACTTC

clone_size: .
d_call: .
v_call: TRBV28
j_call: TRBJ1-4
cdr3_aa: CASSFSGEKLFF
cdr3_nt: TGTGCCAGCAGTTTTTCTGGTGAAAAACTGTTTTTT

clone_size: once
d_call: TRBD1
v_call: TRBV5-6
j_call: TRBJ2-5
cdr3_aa: CASSPRRGYQETQYF
cdr3_nt: TGTGCCAGCAGCCCACGCAGGGGGTACCAAGAGACCCAGTACTTC

clone_size: once
d_call: TRBD2
v_call: TRBV10-1
j_call: TRBJ2-3
cdr3_aa: CASSEGTSRTDTQYF
cdr3_nt: TGCGCCAGCAGTGAAGGGACTAGCCGCACAGATACGCAGTATTTT

clone_size: few
d_call: TRBD1
v_call: TRBV7-9
j_call: TRBJ1-3
cdr3_aa: CASSYGTGGNTIYF
cdr3_nt: TGTGCCAGCAGCTACGGGACAGGGGGAAACACCATATATTTT

clone_size: .
d_call: .
v_call: TRBV7-3
j_call: TRBJ2-3
cdr3_aa: CASSFRGTDTQYF
cdr3_nt: TGTGCCAGCAGCTTTCGGGGCACAGATACGCAGTATTTT

clone_size: .
d_call: .
v_call: TRBV7-2
j_call: TRBJ1-1
cdr3_aa: CASSGGYTEAFF
cdr3_nt: TGTGCCAGCAGCGGTGGGTACACTGAAGCTTTCTTT

clone_size: .
d_call: .
v_call: TRBV9
j_call: TRBJ2-2
cdr3_aa: CASSARGNTGELFF
cdr3_nt: TGTGCCAGCAGCGCCCGGGGGAATACCGGGGAGCTGTTTTTT

clone_size: .
d_call: .
v_call: TRBV7-3
j_call: TRBJ2-2
cdr3_aa: CASSLAGLDTGELFF
cdr3_nt: TGTGCCAGCAGCTTAGCGGGACTTGACACCGGGGAGCTGTTTTTT

clone_size: .
d_call: .
v_call: TRBV28
j_call: TRBJ1-2
cdr3_aa: CASSGMNYGYTF
cdr3_nt: TGTGCCAGCAGTGGGATGAACTATGGCTACACCTTC

clone_size: .
d_call: .
v_call: TRBV10-3
j_call: TRBJ2-1
cdr3_aa: CAITPGNSYNEQFF
cdr3_nt: TGTGCCATCACTCCAGGAAACTCCTACAATGAGCAGTTCTTC

clone_size: .
d_call: .
v_call: TRBV7-9
j_call: TRBJ1-1
cdr3_aa: CASKVGGNTEAFF
cdr3_nt: TGTGCCAGCAAGGTGGGCGGGAACACTGAAGCTTTCTTT

clone_size: .
d_call: TRBD1
v_call: TRBV10-1
j_call: TRBJ1-2
cdr3_aa: CASSDPRTGGHGYTF
cdr3_nt: TGCGCCAGCAGTGACCCTAGGACAGGGGGACATGGCTACACCTTC

clone_size: .
d_call: TRBD2
v_call: TRBV7-8
j_call: TRBJ2-2
cdr3_aa: CASSYLFRLAGASSGELFF
cdr3_nt: TGTGCCAGCAGCTACCTCTTTCGGTTAGCGGGAGCTAGCTCCGGGGAGCTGTTTTTT

clone_size: .
d_call: TRBD2
v_call: TRBV5-8
j_call: TRBJ2-5
cdr3_aa: CASSRQKTSGKVETQYF
cdr3_nt: TGTGCCAGCAGCCGACAAAAGACTAGCGGGAAGGTGGAGACCCAGTACTTC

clone_size: .
d_call: .
v_call: TRBV5-1
j_call: TRBJ1-4
cdr3_aa: CASSSSGLTNEKLFF
cdr3_nt: TGCGCCAGCAGCTCATCAGGCCTAACTAATGAAAAACTGTTTTTT

clone_size: .
d_call: TRBD1
v_call: TRBV19
j_call: TRBJ2-7
cdr3_aa: CASSIDKRGPADEQYF
cdr3_nt: TGTGCCAGTAGTATAGATAAGAGGGGGCCCGCGGACGAGCAGTACTTC

clone_size: few
d_call: .
v_call: TRBV2
j_call: TRBJ2-2
cdr3_aa: CASRGEPTGELFF
cdr3_nt: TGTGCCAGCAGGGGGGAGCCGACCGGGGAGCTGTTTTTT

clone_size: .
d_call: .
v_call: TRBV7-2
j_call: TRBJ2-1
cdr3_aa: CASSPRSTSTLRDNEQFF
cdr3_nt: TGTGCCAGCAGCCCCAGGTCCACTAGTACTCTCAGGGACAATGAGCAGTTCTTC

clone_size: .
d_call: TRBD1
v_call: TRBV7-6
j_call: TRBJ1-1
cdr3_aa: CASSPRTGETEAFF
cdr3_nt: TGTGCCAGCAGCCCAAGGACAGGGGAGACTGAAGCTTTCTTT

clone_size: .
d_call: .
v_call: TRBV11-2
j_call: TRBJ1-1
cdr3_aa: CASSHRVNTEAFF
cdr3_nt: TGTGCCAGCAGCCACAGGGTAAACACTGAAGCTTTCTTT

clone_size: .
d_call: .
v_call: TRBV25-1
j_call: TRBJ2-3
cdr3_aa: CASSELSPDTQYF
cdr3_nt: TGTGCCAGCAGTGAATTGTCCCCCGATACGCAGTATTTT

clone_size: .
d_call: TRBD2
v_call: TRBV15
j_call: TRBJ2-3
cdr3_aa: CATSSGGNSDTSTDTQYF
cdr3_nt: TGTGCCACCAGCTCGGGGGGAAATAGCGACACTAGCACAGATACGCAGTATTTT

clone_size: .
d_call: .
v_call: TRBV4-1
j_call: TRBJ2-1
cdr3_aa: CASSPGPLDNEQFF
cdr3_nt: TGCGCCAGCAGCCCCGGGCCTCTCGACAATGAGCAGTTCTTC

clone_size: .
d_call: .
v_call: TRBV7-2
j_call: TRBJ1-2
cdr3_aa: CASSLWTANYGYTF
cdr3_nt: TGTGCCAGCAGCCTCTGGACGGCTAACTATGGCTACACCTTC

clone_size: .
d_call: .
v_call: TRBV18
j_call: TRBJ1-1
cdr3_aa: CASSPFEGRNTEAFF
cdr3_nt: TGTGCCAGCTCACCCTTTGAGGGTCGGAACACTGAAGCTTTCTTT

clone_size: .
d_call: .
v_call: TRBV7-8
j_call: TRBJ1-5
cdr3_aa: CASSLVGQPQHF
cdr3_nt: TGTGCCAGCAGCTTAGTAGGTCAGCCCCAGCATTTT

clone_size: .
d_call: .
v_call: TRBV27
j_call: TRBJ2-7
cdr3_aa: CASTETYEQYF
cdr3_nt: TGTGCCAGCACTGAAACCTACGAGCAGTACTTC